The 18 T cell receptor beta chains in this list originate from one sample, sequenced in a study of T cells after yellow fever vaccination. In TCRdb, the 5' RACE reads were re-called with MiXCR into one record per CDR3 protein. This table holds some 250,000 distinct CDR3 sequences, less than 8.5% found once. The input for sequencing was CD4+ T cells sorted from PBMCs, taken 15 days after the yellow fever booster vaccination. These TCRs come from a man younger than 40 who received the YFV17D yellow fever vaccine.

This clonotype occurred many times. The rearrangement joins TRBV27 to TRBJ2-5, with D hard to call. The germline CDR1 and CDR2 sequences are MNHEY and SMNVEV (reference sequence). There are 14 residues in the CDR3. Trimming removed 8 bases at V and 1 base at J, with 14 bases between. The CDR3 nucleotides read TGTGCCAGCGCGCCCCGTAGTCCCCAAGAGACCCAGTACTTC. Its translation is CASAPRSPQETQYF.

This clonotype was seen a handful of times. This sequence joins TRBV30 and TRBJ2-3; D unresolved. CDR1 and CDR2 from the germline V gene are GTSNPN and SVGIG (reference sequence). V was clipped by 2 bases and J by 0 bases, with 12 bases between them. The CDR3 runs 15 residues. CDR3 sequence: CAWSNQATSTDTQYF. The CDR3 bases are TGTGCCTGGAGTAATCAGGCCACTAGCACAGATACGCAGTATTTT.

This clonotype was picked up a small number of times. The J gene is TRBJ2-1, the V gene TRBV7-2; no clear D gene. V gave up 3 bases and J gave up 4 bases, with 7 bases separating them. The length of the CDR3 is 13 residues. Germline CDR1 SGHTA, CDR2 FQGNSA. In nucleotides, the CDR3 is TGTGCCAGCAGCTTTGGACCATACAATGAGCAGTTCTTC. It yields the protein CASSFGPYNEQFF.

This clonotype has at least ten counts. The genes are TRBV18 and TRBJ2-1; no clear D gene. Trimming cost V 5 bases and J 3 bases, with 11 bases left between them. The CDR3 has 14 residues. CDR1 and CDR2 from the germline V gene are KGHSH and LQKENI. The CDR3 DNA reads TGTGCCAGCTCAGCGGAGCGTGTCTACAATGAGCAGTTCTTC. This sequence encodes CASSAERVYNEQFF.

The V call is TRBV3-1, the J call TRBJ2-1, with D perhaps TRBD2 (5 bases). Trimming removed 10 bases at V and 0 bases at J, with 25 bases between. This CDR3 contains 18 residues. Germline V gives CDR1 LGHDT, CDR2 YNNKEL (reference sequence). The chain's CDR3 is CATTQVLRTRSSYNEQFF. DNA for the CDR3: TGTGCCACCACCCAAGTACTGCGGACTCGGAGCTCCTACAATGAGCAGTTCTTC.

The chain links TRBV20-1 to TRBJ2-1, with 11 bases aligning to TRBD2. Looked up from germline, CDR1 is DFQATT and CDR2 is SNEGSKA (reference sequence). V dropped 5 bases and J dropped 3; count of bases not matched to a gene: 3. This CDR3 has 14 residues. The CDR3 spells CSARLAGFYNEQFF. The CDR3 DNA reads as TGCAGTGCTCGACTAGCGGGATTCTACAATGAGCAGTTCTTC.

This clonotype turned up a few times. The rearrangement links TRBV6-5 to TRBJ2-7; perhaps D is TRBD1 or TRBD2 (5 bases each). Trimming left V 2 bases short and J 2 bases short, with 10 bases between. The length of the CDR3 is 14 residues. The V gene's germline CDR1 is MNHEY and CDR2 SVGAGI. The CDR3 region has the DNA TGTGCCAGCAGTTACACCCAGGGACCCTACGAGCAGTACTTC. This codes for CASSYTQGPYEQYF.

The chain combines TRBV27 with TRBJ1-5; unclear D gene. The CDR3 runs to 12 residues. V lost 11 bases, J lost 7 bases, and 15 bases lay in between. Germline values: CDR1 MNHEY, CDR2 SMNVEV (reference sequence). The CDR3 DNA is TGTGCCTGTGGGTCAGTATCGCAGCCCCAGCATTTT. Encoded protein: CACGSVSQPQHF.

The chain links TRBV27 to TRBJ2-7; D perhaps matches TRBD1 (6 bases). V was trimmed by 0 bases and J by 5 bases, leaving 20 bases between them. Germline V lookup: CDR1 MNHEY, CDR2 SMNVEV (reference sequence). CDR3 length: 17 amino acids. The CDR3, as DNA: TGTGCCAGCAGTTTATCGTTTCGGGCAGGGGACGGCAACGAGCAGTACTTC. This codes for CASSLSFRAGDGNEQYF.

J is TRBJ2-7 and V is TRBV18; TRBD1 agrees at 10 bases. There are 14 residues in the CDR3. Per the germline V gene, CDR1 is KGHSH and CDR2 is LQKENI. The junction had 2 bases not matched to a gene; V was cut back by 4 bases and J by 2 bases. The CDR3 is CASSRQGATYEQYF. DNA for the CDR3: TGTGCCAGCTCACGACAGGGGGCGACCTACGAGCAGTACTTC.

This clonotype was counted at least ten times. The chain combines TRBV6-1 with TRBJ2-7, with 13 bases matching TRBD2. The CDR3 runs to 15 residues. In germline, CDR1 is MNHNS, CDR2 SASEGT. J gave up 5 bases and V 6 bases, and 7 bases lay outside the gene matches. The CDR3 DNA is TGTGCCAGCAGAAGGGGACTAGCGGGAATCGACGAGCAGTACTTC. Protein: CASRRGLAGIDEQYF.

This clonotype was counted at least ten times. V gene TRBV5-1 combines with J gene TRBJ2-1; 10 bases map to TRBD2. There are 16 residues in the CDR3. J lost 0 bases, V lost 2 bases, and 2 bases had no gene match. The germline gives CDR1 SGHRS, CDR2 YFSETQ. As DNA, the CDR3 is TGCGCCAGCAGCTTATCTAGCGGGAGCTCCTACAATGAGCAGTTCTTC. It specifies CASSLSSGSSYNEQFF.

V usage is TRBV5-1 and J usage is TRBJ2-4; 7 bases map to TRBD1. With V trimmed by 4 bases and J by 4 bases, 8 bases remained unmatched. The CDR3 runs 15 residues. Per germline, CDR1 SGHRS and CDR2 YFSETQ. The CDR3 loop is CASSPRQGGKNIQYF. DNA for the CDR3: TGCGCCAGCAGCCCTCGACAGGGCGGGAAAAACATTCAGTACTTC.

This clonotype was observed at least ten times. V gene TRBV20-1 combines with J gene TRBJ2-2; D possibly uses TRBD1 or TRBD2 (5 bases each). Trimming pared 0 bases from V and 3 bases from J, leaving 17 bases between. There are 17 residues in the CDR3. The germline V gene has CDR1 DFQATT and CDR2 SNEGSKA (reference sequence). For the CDR3, the DNA is TGCAGTGCTAGAGATCTTCGGGGCCCTCCGGACACCGGGGAGCTGTTTTTT. Its protein product is CSARDLRGPPDTGELFF.

This clonotype was observed at least ten times. V and J are TRBV20-1 and TRBJ2-7; TRBD1 agrees at 7 bases. The CDR3 loop spans 12 amino acids. In germline, CDR1 is DFQATT, CDR2 SNEGSKA (reference sequence). V was clipped by 5 bases and J by 1 base; unmatched bases: 2. CDR3 nucleotide sequence: TGCAGTGCTTACAGGGGTTCCTACGAGCAGTACTTC. Protein: CSAYRGSYEQYF.

This clonotype came up many times. The chain couples TRBV5-4 to TRBJ2-7; TRBD1 agrees at 8 bases. Germline CDR1 is SGHNT and CDR2 is YYREEE (reference sequence). The CDR3 is made up of 13 amino acids. Trimming took 4 bases from V and 3 from J; bases not matched to a gene: 3. CDR3 in amino acids: CASSKTGVYEQYF. In DNA form, the CDR3 reads TGTGCCAGCAGCAAGACAGGGGTCTACGAGCAGTACTTC.

This rearrangement joins TRBV21-1 to TRBJ2-7; the DNA was not used to check the table's D call, TRBD2. TRBV21-1 is assigned pseudogene status. The CDR3 is 17 residues long. DNA for the CDR3: TGTGCCAGCAGCAAAGACATCGGCGGGAGGGGAGCCTACGAGCAGTACTTC. This translates into CASSKDIGGRGAYEQYF.

This clonotype was recorded a few times. The CDR3 region has the DNA TGCGCCAGCAGCTTGGAACGCAGGGGGCAGGAGCAGTACTTC. Encoded protein: CASSLERRGQEQYF. The chain employs TRBV5-1 and TRBJ2-7, with TRBD1 identical over 8 bases. The CDR3 sequence is 14 residues long. Germline CDR1 SGHRS, CDR2 YFSETQ. The J segment lost 7 bases and the V segment lost 0 bases, leaving 6 bases of the junction unmatched.